This TCR beta chain was recorded in a study of identical twins (dated by TCRdb to the mid-2010s). For the wider study: TCR alpha and beta repertoires from monozygotic twins, unrelated adults of various ages and cord blood were deep-sequenced to test whether fetal clonotypes persist. Replicate twin experiments were performed at different times using different library preparation protocols to rule out contamination.

Overall results and qualifications from the work: Compared with coincidental sharing between unrelated individuals, out-of-frame TCR alpha sequences shared between twins showed an excess of sequences with low generation probability. Fewer insertions were carried by abundant cord blood beta clonotypes; a weaker similar trend was observed in young adult naive repertoires, while no such trend was observed in memory repertoires. Because the same donors could not be followed over many years, the conclusions depended on cross-sectional statistical analysis. In monozygotic twins, recombination models systematically underestimated out-of-frame TCR alpha sharing, but the models matched the sharing seen between unrelated individuals. Zero-insertion analyses could be partly confounded by invariant T cells such as MAIT and iNKT, though diverse VJ usage argued against such confounding for most clonotypes. Excess twin sharing in beta out-of-frame sequences was weaker because fewer shared sequences lowered the signal-to-noise ratio.

Libraries were prepared through 5' RACE. The sequencer listed for this sample is Illumina HiSeq 2000. Template switching introduced a universal primer binding site; the final cDNA contained a unique molecular identifier, enabling accurate counting of TCR cDNA molecules. Specific primers in the conserved constant-segment region were used to synthesize first-strand cDNA for TCR alpha and beta chains. Each cDNA library was double barcoded, with a SMART-Mk sample barcode plus Illumina barcodes, to control for contamination. TruSeq adapter sequences and Illumina sample barcodes were added in two successive PCR steps. The Illumina HiSeq platform was used with custom primers to sequence TCR alpha and beta cDNA libraries. The paper's processing steps were these. MiGEC was used to process raw reads and extract unique molecular identifiers, and MiXCR was used to find CDR3 positions. Recombination models were inferred per individual with the repgenHMM and IGoR tools using an EM algorithm. The tcR package in R was used for shared clonotype analysis, with sharing normalized by the product of cloneset sizes. To study raw recombination without the effects of thymic and clonal selection, out-of-frame nonproductive sequences were analyzed. TCRdb cleaned the public reads at Q25 with fastp, built clones with MiXCR and kept in-frame beta chains. Rows are combined by CDR3 protein, so each entry shows the most common genes and DNA. These V and J calls rely on TCRdb rather than the paper's analysis. Recorded for this sample are a few hundred thousand distinct CDR3 sequences; roughly 9% of them occurred a single time. The leading ten clones occupy roughly 8.7% of the sample.

Per the germline V gene (reference sequence), MNHEY is the CDR1 and SMNVEV is the CDR2. The CDR3 numbers 14 residues from cysteine through phenylalanine. This entry keeps only the CDR3 DNA: 42 bases, framed from base 1. Cut back by 3 bases and 2 bases, the V and J ends lie 10 bases apart. This clonotype came up a few times. Its antigen is currently not known. Within one base of it there is no much larger clone, and no base qualities were kept. Every donor was a healthy Caucasian. The study also sequenced three unrelated non-twin adults: a male aged 18 to 30, a male aged 50 to 59 and a female aged 50 to 59. Miltenyi CD45RO+ enrichment and human naive T-cell isolation kits were used to isolate memory (CD45RO+) and naive T cells from PBMC.

This TCR came from a woman aged 45 to 65 in good health. The sample taken for sequencing was naive T cells sorted from blood. The sample's cell subset or site label, decoded: cells isolated with a human naive T-cell isolation kit. The rearrangement joined TRBV27 to TRBJ1-2, with the D segment identity uncertain. The nucleotide sequence reads as follows: TGTGCCAGCAGTTTTTCGGGGAACAACTATGGCTACACCTTC. Its protein is CASSFSGNNYGYTF.